This is a list of T cell receptor beta chains from one sample in a study of blood T cell repertoires in COVID-19. Repertoires were generated with immunoSEQ multiplex PCR, while TCRdb's copy carries only in-frame clones and drops some. The table shows roughly 250,000 clones, with 83% occurring only once. The source material was peripheral blood. These receptors originate from a woman in her fifties or sixties with acute or convalescent COVID-19. CDR3s leave out the opening cysteine and the closing phenylalanine or tryptophan.

v_gene	j_gene	CDR3aa
TRBV19	TRBJ1-1	ASSRARGENTEAF
TRBV7-3	TRBJ1-1	ASSFRPDTEAF
TRBV5-6	TRBJ1-2	ASSLGSAGYGNGYT
TRBV6-2/TRBV6-3	TRBJ2-5	ASSRGTMETQY
TRBV9	TRBJ1-3	ASSVAAGGNTIY
TRBV5-4	TRBJ2-7	ASSSRDSFSYEQY
TRBV3-1/TRBV3-2	TRBJ2-7	ASSQDLGAGCAYEQY
TRBV4-1	TRBJ1-2	ASSPLGQGDFYGYT
TRBV6-5	TRBJ1-5	ASGDRDSNQPQH
TRBV5-1	TRBJ2-3	ASSFGQRGAGDRGY
TRBV4-1	TRBJ2-3	ASSQTPSEDTQY
TRBV19	TRBJ1-1	ASNGDTTYGTEAF
TRBV4-2	TRBJ1-1	ASSQETGARTTEAF
TRBV20-1	TRBJ1-5	SASQGANQPQH
TRBV3-1/TRBV3-2	TRBJ2-7	ASSPGPGVEQY
TRBV27	TRBJ1-6	ASSQGQSYNSPLH
TRBV18	TRBJ1-2	ASSPGTGDYGYT
TRBV10-3	TRBJ2-7	AVGQGKSSYEQY
TRBV19	TRBJ2-6	ASSITVRLRSGANVLT
TRBV6-5	TRBJ2-7	ASSFSAWSSYEQY
TRBV25-1	TRBJ2-1	ASGASGYNEQF
TRBV24-1	TRBJ2-3	ATSDPVDRPSTDTQY
TRBV5-1	TRBJ2-1	ASSQGQGYNEQF
TRBV3-1/TRBV3-2	TRBJ1-6	ASSQANRASPLH
TRBV28	TRBJ1-5	ASSRDSPGQPQH
TRBV11-2	TRBJ1-2	ASSLQALSTYGYT
TRBV5-5	TRBJ1-1	ASSFTGTLNTEAF
TRBV28	TRBJ2-7	ASSRSGRDYEQY
TRBV25-1	TRBJ1-1	ASSIGIGVNTEAF
TRBV15	TRBJ2-5	ATSRRTSGGQETQY
TRBV7-9	TRBJ1-2	ASSLETGGFGYT
TRBV7-9	TRBJ2-3	ASSALGAGGIDTQY
TRBV7-9	TRBJ2-3	ASSYGQGVGDTQY
TRBV18	TRBJ2-2	ASSPPGGTNTGELF
TRBV3-1/TRBV3-2	TRBJ2-1	ASSQDEAGLAPYNEQF
TRBV5-1	TRBJ2-5	ASSLGLAGGLTQETQY
TRBV6-5	TRBJ1-1	ASSRETANTEAF
TRBV10-3	TRBJ1-5	AIRDGGNQPQH
TRBV7-2	TRBJ2-1	ASRSSGGAVGEQF
TRBV15	TRBJ1-2	ATSRDLGTGVWYGYT
TRBV3-1/TRBV3-2	TRBJ1-6	ASSQDQGSPLH
TRBV28	TRBJ2-2	ASSLPGEREHRELF
TRBV3-1/TRBV3-2	TRBJ1-5	ASSQERQGVGIQPQH
TRBV2	TRBJ2-1	ASSEGGSQF
TRBV7-2	TRBJ1-5	ASSLVPRQPQH
TRBV7-6	TRBJ2-3	ASSWGRNTDTQY
TRBV28	TRBJ2-6	ASSSPTWGGQSGANVLT